The rows below give T cell receptor beta chains drawn from one sample of a study of vaccination effects on CD4 cells after COVID-19. Their recognized antigens are unknown. The table came from immunoSEQ multiplex PCR; TCRdb's copy has only in-frame clones and leaves some out. The table has some 68,000 clones, approximately 72% seen once; the top ten hold under 4.5%. The source was CD4+ T cells from PBMCs cultured with HCoV-OC43 spike peptides, collected before COVID-19 vaccination. The receptor set was obtained from a human donor who received a COVID-19 vaccine. CDR3s include the opening cysteine and the closing phenylalanine or tryptophan. A D gene is named only where the DNA matches it firmly. Not every row has a clone size; where given, it reads once, few, many or a size class.

j_call,clone_size,d_call,v_call,cdr3_nt,cdr3_aa
TRBJ2-5,.,.,TRBV5-1,TGCGCCAGCAGCTTGGTACCAGGGCCGGAGACCCAGTACTTC,CASSLVPGPETQYF
TRBJ1-1,.,.,TRBV5-1,TGCGCCAGCAGCTTGGGAAGGGTGAGGGACACTGAAGCTTTCTTT,CASSLGRVRDTEAFF
TRBJ1-3,.,.,TRBV27,TGTGCCAGCAGGAAGGGGTCGGCAGTGGGGTCGGGAAACACCATATATTTT,CASRKGSAVGSGNTIYF
TRBJ1-1,.,.,TRBV28,TGTGCCAGCAGTTCACCCGGGACGGTAATGAACACTGAAGCTTTCTTT,CASSSPGTVMNTEAFF
TRBJ2-1,.,TRBD2,TRBV2,TGTGCCAGCAGCGTAGCGGGGGCGCCCTACAATGAGCAGTTCTTC,CASSVAGAPYNEQFF
TRBJ1-1,.,TRBD1,TRBV12-3/TRBV12-4,TGTGCCAGCAGTCCCGGACAGGGCTTAGGAGCTTTCTTT,CASSPGQGLGAFF
TRBJ2-3,.,TRBD2,TRBV2,TGTGCCAGCAGTACCCAGCGGGGGGATCAAGGTGATACGCAGTATTTT,CASSTQRGDQGDTQYF
TRBJ2-1,.,.,TRBV4-1,TGCGCCAGCAGCCAAGCGGGGGTCAATGAGCAGTTCTTC,CASSQAGVNEQFF
TRBJ2-5,once,.,TRBV7-2,TGTGCCAGCAGCTTAGTACTTGGTGGAGAGACCCAGTACTTC,CASSLVLGGETQYF
TRBJ2-3,.,.,TRBV3-1/TRBV3-2,TGTGCCAGCAGCCAACAGGGTATTGATACGCAGTATTTT,CASSQQGIDTQYF
TRBJ2-1,.,.,TRBV12-5,TGTGCTAGTGGTTTGCGGAACTACAATGAGCAGTTCTTC,CASGLRNYNEQFF
TRBJ1-2,few,.,TRBV30,TGTGCCTGGAGTGTCTATGCCTCAAACTATGGCTACACCTTC,CAWSVYASNYGYTF
TRBJ1-4,.,.,TRBV19,TGTGCCAGTAGTATGAACAGGGTAGCGAAACTGTTTTTT,CASSMNRVAKLFF
TRBJ2-2,.,.,TRBV21-1,TGTGCCAGCAGCAAAGTACCCGCGGGGATCACCGGGGAGCTGTTTTTT,CASSKVPAGITGELFF
TRBJ2-5,.,.,TRBV5-6,TGTGCCAGCAGCTTGGTGGCAGGGAACTCAAAAGAGACCCAGTACTTC,CASSLVAGNSKETQYF
TRBJ1-2,.,TRBD1,TRBV5-6,TGTGCCAGCAGCCCGGGACAGCTTAACTATGGCTACACCTTC,CASSPGQLNYGYTF
TRBJ2-2,.,.,TRBV6-5,TGTGCCAGCACCAAGGGGAACACCGGGGAGCTGTTTTTT,CASTKGNTGELFF
TRBJ1-6,.,.,TRBV2,TGTGCCAGCAGTGAAGACAGTAATTCACCCCTCCACTTT,CASSEDSNSPLHF
TRBJ1-1,.,.,TRBV7-2,TGTGCCAGCAGCTTAGGACAGCCCAACACTGAAGCTTTCTTT,CASSLGQPNTEAFF
TRBJ2-2,few,.,TRBV18,TGTGCCAGCTCACTGGGCGTTTCGACCGGGGAGCTGTTTTTT,CASSLGVSTGELFF
TRBJ1-1,.,TRBD1,TRBV7-3,TGTGCCAGCAGCCCAGGGACAGGTGAAGCTTTCTTT,CASSPGTGEAFF
TRBJ1-3,.,.,TRBV4-1,TGCGCCAGCAGCCAAGATGACACAGGGGGAAACACCATATATTTT,CASSQDDTGGNTIYF
TRBJ2-2,.,.,TRBV5-1,TGCGCCAGCAGCTTGTTCGATGGGAACACCGGGGAGCTGTTTTTT,CASSLFDGNTGELFF
TRBJ2-6,.,.,TRBV19,TGTGCCAGTATCTATAAGGGCAGCTCCTCTGGGGCCAACGTCCTGACTTTC,CASIYKGSSSGANVLTF
TRBJ2-1,.,.,TRBV21-1,TGTGCCAGCTGGGGTACACGGGGAGAGGCTTACAATGAGCAGTTCTTC,CASWGTRGEAYNEQFF
TRBJ1-1,.,.,TRBV29-1,TGCAGCGCCTTCCCCGCGACAGCGATCACTGAAGCTTTCTTT,CSAFPATAITEAFF